The T cell receptor beta chain under discussion was sequenced for a study of Ad26.COV2.S vaccination and SARS-CoV-2 variants. V shed 6 bases and J 0 bases; nucleotides not matched to a gene: 7. The CDR3 has 15 residues. The germline CDR1 and CDR2 sequences are SGHDN and FVKESK. Some clones are missing from TCRdb's copy, which holds only in-frame ones; the method was immunoSEQ multiplex PCR. There are about 350,000 clones in the sample; about 91% occur only once, and under 4% lies in the top ten. Regarding the study as a whole: Ad26.COV2.S recipients had broader spike-specific TCRs (P = 0.0014). Total T cell responses, in the TCR breadth and depth analyses, may have been underestimated. After vaccination, reports described spike-specific CD8+ and CD4+ T cell responses as showing substantial breadth.

Note on this clone: Its antigen is currently unknown.

Sequenced material: peripheral blood, taken after recovery from COVID-19. This chain joins TRBV14 and TRBJ2-7, with 8 bases aligning to TRBD1. This sequence was found in a human donor who had recovered from COVID-19. The CDR3 reads CASRNSGGGSYEQYF. Here the CDR3 DNA reads TGTGCCAGCAGGAACTCAGGGGGCGGCTCCTACGAGCAGTACTTC.